This T cell receptor (beta chain) was retrieved from a study of T cells in Graves' hyperthyroidism and ophthalmopathy (dated by TCRdb to the late 2010s). Regarding the research as a whole: Peripheral blood was collected at initial diagnosis, before any treatment. Whether ophthalmopathy could be predicted prospectively was tested in an independent validation cohort made up of under 20 hyperthyroidism patients plus 17 patients who later progressed to ophthalmopathy. The study also compared thyroid tissue and blood T-cell repertoires from more than five Graves' hyperthyroidism patients. After sampling, hyperthyroidism patients received methimazole starting at 30 mg daily, and ophthalmopathy patients received high-dose intravenous methylprednisolone. The paper describes TCR Vbeta CDR3 sequencing of around 130 peripheral blood samples, made up of around 41 ophthalmopathy patients, more than 70 hyperthyroidism patients and 17 progressor patients. To identify distinguishing TCR V-J signatures, a discovery cohort of roughly 100 patients was used, comprising 40 to 45 with Graves' ophthalmopathy and around 57 with stable Graves' hyperthyroidism. The approximately 90 discovery patients were randomly split 7:3 into training and test sets.

The investigation overall reported the following: During validation, the model predicted progression to ophthalmopathy a median of approximately six months ahead of onset, with approximately 71% sensitivity and 72.22% specificity. Most expanded thyroid clonotypes (frequency above 0.001) were also detected in blood, a finding suggesting that blood repertoires may reflect thyroid immune responses. No statistical method was used to set the sample size in advance, and investigators knew the group allocation. Ophthalmopathy was separated from stable hyperthyroidism by a 13 V-J signature model, with roughly 88% sensitivity and approximately 81% specificity obtained in cross-validation and 80%/75% obtained in testing.

The trim is 0 bases for V and 0 bases for J, with a gap of 15 bases between the germline ends. The CDR3, from cysteine to phenylalanine, totals 16 residues. The CDR3 DNA has 48 bases and is translated from base 1. Looking up the germline V gene (reference sequence) yields CDR1 GTSNPN and CDR2 SVGIG. Comments on this clonotype: The antigen it recognizes is unknown. No much larger clone is present one base from it, and per-base qualities are unavailable.

Amplification of TCR beta CDR3 regions was carried out from RNA transcripts. The first round of RT-PCR for the TCR CDR3 was performed with the HTBI primer set and the Qiagen OneStep RT-PCR kit. The libraries were constructed in a second round of multiplex PCR and then size-selected and purified. Sequencing of the libraries was done on an Illumina HiSeq2000 using paired-end 100 bp reads. In the source study's methods: SOAPnuke was used to process the raw data, with reads discarded if the reads contained adapters or uncalled bases, had a mean Phred below 15, or lacked an exact constant-primer or identifier match. High-quality paired reads were merged using COPE v1.2.5, and each unique nucleotide sequence was defined as a clonotype. Clonotypes were aligned to IMGT TRBV, TRBD and TRBJ reference segments using MiTCR v1.1. The analysis included only V-J combinations with a frequency above 0.0001, which together covered 99% to 99.2% of the repertoires. The TCS score was defined as the ratio of F50 (clonal expansion) to E x V (chaos), calculated using BLOSUM62-based TCRdist between CDR3 peptides within each V-J. Welch's t-statistics and random forest reduced just over 500 V-J features to 10 to 15, which were used in a naive Bayes classifier (R e1071). TCRdb redid the processing of the public reads, applying fastp at Q25 and MiXCR, and retained in-frame beta chains. Duplicate CDR3 protein sequences are folded into a single record with the most common DNA and genes. TCRdb assigned the V and J calls; the authors' analysis was not used. Here the sample has over 250,000 distinct CDR3 sequences; roughly an eighth occur a single time. In total, the top ten clones hold 34% of the sample.

Ophthalmopathy patients had moderately to severely active disease, with a Clinical Activity Score of 3 or more, a NOSPECS grade of 4 or more, and a disease duration of less than 3 months. Exclusion was applied to patients with uncontrolled infections, other autoimmune diseases, pregnancy or lactation. Diagnoses were established on the basis of clinical symptoms, serum thyroxine and TRAb, thyroid ultrasound, and orbital computed tomography. PBMCs were separated from about 10 ml of fresh peripheral blood using Ficoll-Paque density gradient centrifugation. Trizol reagent was used to extract total RNA, and RNA quality was then checked on an Agilent 2100 Bioanalyzer.

The rearrangement joined TRBV30 to TRBJ2-7; tentative D gene TRBD1, with 5 bases matching. The sample was blood. The source of this sequence is a woman between 40 and 55 years old with Graves' ophthalmopathy. The DNA sequence reads TGTGCCTGGAGTGTACGGTATGGCAGGGACTCCTACGAGCAGTACTTC. This sequence encodes CAWSVRYGRDSYEQYF.